This T cell receptor beta chain stems from a study of OX40 agonist ivuxolimab in advanced cancers. Study background: In this cohort, patients received ivuxolimab, an agonistic anti-OX40 (CD134) antibody. At approximately 80% male, the cohort had a mean age of about 60 years, ranging from roughly 20 to 80.

Assay: immunoSEQ multiplex PCR; the TCRdb copy retains only in-frame clones and omits some. The table has over 55,000 clones, about 83% seen once. CDR3 length: 14 residues. Germline V lookup: CDR1 MNHEY, CDR2 SMNVEV (reference sequence). Germline trimming cut 4 bases from V and 3 bases from J; bases unmatched to any gene: 6. This specimen was CD4+ or CD8+ T cells sorted from blood, taken in a trial of the OX40 agonist ivuxolimab. The chain recombines TRBV27 with TRBJ2-7, with 7 bases lining up with TRBD1. This receptor was taken from an adult with an advanced solid tumor such as melanoma, head and neck, liver or kidney cancer. This CDR3 reads CASSWLRDSYEQYF. As DNA, the CDR3 is TGTGCCAGCAGTTGGCTTCGGGACAGCTACGAGCAGTACTTC.